What follows are 10 T cell receptor beta chains derived from one specimen sequenced in a study of regulatory T cells in long-lasting Graves disease. The TCR beta library used iRepertoire HTBI primers with Arm-PCR amplification of CDR3. A single record per CDR3 protein comes from TCRdb applying MiXCR to the multiplex PCR reads. The sample consists of over 300,000 distinct CDR3 sequences, 20% of them appearing once. The sample's time point: persistent/refractory GD, antithyroid drugs over 5 years with positive TRAb. There was RNA extracted from PBMCs, and the TCR library was made from it. The material was peripheral blood mononuclear cells (PBMCs), obtained when the disease was refractory, from a patient treated with antithyroid drugs. The receptors were sampled from a female donor with Graves disease.

This clonotype appeared many times. V gene TRBV2 combines with J gene TRBJ1-3; tentative D call: TRBD1 (6 bases). Germline V gene data show CDR1 as SNHLY and CDR2 as FYNNEI. The CDR3 covers 17 residues. The germline V and J ends were trimmed by 1 base and 2 bases, with 15 bases remaining between them. CDR3 amino acids: CASSEGRGRKAGNTIYF. In nucleotides, the CDR3 is TGTGCCAGCAGTGAAGGCAGGGGAAGGAAGGCTGGAAACACCATATATTTT.

This clonotype was seen repeatedly, ten times or more. This chain connects TRBV12-3 or TRBV12-4 to TRBJ2-4, with D possibly being TRBD2 (6 bases). CDR3 length: 15 residues. The V and J ends lost 6 bases and 4 bases respectively, with 16 bases between them. The CDR3 region has the DNA TGTGCCAGCAGCCCTTTACGGGAGTTGAAAAACATTCAGTACTTC. It translates to CASSPLRELKNIQYF.

This clonotype was seen at least ten times. The V and J genes are TRBV13 and TRBJ1-1; unclear D gene. The germline gives CDR1 PRHDT, CDR2 FYEKMQ (reference sequence). There are 15 residues in the CDR3. Trimming stripped 5 bases from V and 1 base from J, with 14 bases between. In DNA form, the CDR3 reads TGTGCCAGCAGCCCACCCCTCAGGCGGAACACTGAAGCTTTCTTT. It translates to CASSPPLRRNTEAFF.

There are many counts of this clonotype. The V gene is TRBV29-1, the J gene TRBJ2-2, with D unresolved. Germline V gives CDR1 SQVTM, CDR2 ANQGSEA. CDR3 size: 12 residues. V was shortened by 7 bases and J by 0 bases, with 6 bases between the two germline ends. The CDR3 bases are TGCAGCGGGGCGACGAACACCGGGGAGCTGTTTTTT. This sequence encodes CSGATNTGELFF.

This clonotype was observed a few times. The rearrangement uses TRBV7-2 and TRBJ1-5, with D perhaps matching TRBD1 (5 bases). The CDR3 totals 13 residues. CDR1 is SGHTA, CDR2 FQGNSA, per germline. V shed 5 bases and J shed 7 bases, with 12 bases lying between them. The CDR3 is CASSPRDRQPQHF. DNA of the CDR3: TGTGCCAGCAGCCCCCGGGACCGGCAGCCCCAGCATTTT.

This clonotype occurred a few times. A clone one base away is much larger, so this may be a read error. The chain couples TRBV29-1 to TRBJ2-7; TRBD2 might be the D (6 bases). The germline V and J ends were trimmed by 4 bases and 7 bases, with 14 bases remaining between them. Looked up from germline, CDR1 is SQVTM and CDR2 is ANQGSEA. The CDR3 is 12 amino acids. The CDR3 reads CSVGVRGREQYF. DNA of the CDR3: TGCAGCGTTGGAGTCAGAGGGAGGGAGCAGTACTTC.

This clonotype showed up many times. The chain combines TRBV2 with TRBJ1-1; D perhaps matches TRBD1 (5 bases). The germline CDR1 and CDR2 sequences are SNHLY and FYNNEI. The V end lost 5 bases, the J end lost 3 bases, and 13 bases lay between the germline ends. This CDR3 is 14 amino acids long. The CDR3: CASSSQGVYTEAFF. The CDR3 DNA follows: TGTGCCAGCAGTTCGCAGGGTGTCTACACTGAAGCTTTCTTT. The full variable domain, completed using reference TRBV2 and TRBJ1-1, is EPEVTQTPSHQVTQMGQEVILRCVPISNHLYFYWYRQILGQKVEFLVSFYNNEISEKSEIFDDQFSVERPDGSNFTLKIRSTKLEDSAMYFCASSSQGVYTEAFFGQGTRLTVV.

This clonotype was seen repeatedly, ten times or more. The chain employs TRBV20-1 and TRBJ1-2, with 9 positions matching TRBD1. The J segment lost 7 bases and the V segment lost 6 bases, leaving 9 bases of the junction unmatched. Germline CDR1 and CDR2: DFQATT and SNEGSKA (reference sequence). The CDR3 totals 13 residues. The CDR3 DNA sequence: TGCAGTGCCAGGGACAGGGAGGAGGCTGGCTACACCTTC. As protein: CSARDREEAGYTF.

Ten or more counts support this clonotype. At one end the junction does not follow the germline gene, possibly because of a read error. The CDR3 nucleotides are TGTGCCAGCAGCTACTTCGACTTAGGACAGACCTATGGCTACACCTTC. Translation gives CASSYFDLGQTYGYTF. The chain employs TRBV6-5 and TRBJ1-2; a possible D gene is TRBD1 (6 bases). The CDR3 totals 16 residues. Germline loops: CDR1 MNHEY, CDR2 SVGAGI.

In this sample, this clonotype turned up many times. V and J are TRBV2 and TRBJ1-5; unclear D gene. Looked up from germline, CDR1 is SNHLY and CDR2 is FYNNEI. Trimming left V 3 bases short and J 3 bases short, with 9 bases between. CDR3 length: 14 residues. The CDR3 reads CASSEAADNQPQHF. In DNA, the CDR3 is TGTGCCAGCAGTGAGGCGGCGGACAATCAGCCCCAGCATTTT.